Below are 8 T cell receptor beta chains sequenced from a single sample in a study of graft-versus-host responses after intestinal transplantation. Data came from immunoSEQ multiplex PCR; TCRdb stores just in-frame clones and leaves some out. This sample has 8,500 to 11,000 clones, with under 35% found just once. Sequencing used alloreactive CD4+ T cells from a mixed lymphocyte reaction culture, obtained before transplantation. As to subset: CFSE-low proliferating T cells sorted from approximately 6-day pre-transplant mixed lymphocyte reaction (GvH or HvG direction). These receptors all stem from a human patient who was an organ donor for intestinal transplantation.

The V and J genes are TRBV11-3 and TRBJ2-2; either TRBD1 or TRBD2 may fit D (5 bases each). V lost 5 bases to trimming and J lost 7 bases, with 23 bases between them. Germline V CDR1 and CDR2: SGHNT, YENEEA. This CDR3 is 17 amino acids long. The CDR3 is CASSPRLGTGGVGELFF. As DNA, the CDR3 is TGTGCCAGCAGCCCTAGACTCGGGACCGGAGGTGTCGGGGAGCTGTTTTTT. The full variable domain, its missing parts supplied by reference TRBV11-3 and TRBJ2-2, is EAGVVQSPRYKIIEKKQPVAFWCNPISGHNTLYWYLQNLGQGPELLIRYENEEAVDDSQLPKDRFSAERLKGVDSTLKIQPAELGDSAVYLCASSPRLGTGGVGELFFGEGSRLTVL.

The V and J genes are TRBV25-1 and TRBJ2-1, with 9 positions matching TRBD2. J gave up 2 bases and V 5 bases, and 7 bases lay outside the gene matches. This CDR3 is 16 amino acids long. Germline CDR1 MGHDK, CDR2 SYGVNS. The CDR3 sequence is CASSNAGGLAYNEQFF. The CDR3 bases are TGTGCCAGCAGTAACGCGGGGGGGCTCGCCTACAATGAGCAGTTCTTC.

The rearrangement links TRBV15 to TRBJ2-7, with a tentative D call TRBD1 (6 bases). V dropped 3 bases and J dropped 2 bases, with 11 bases sitting between them. The CDR3 covers 14 residues. Germline V lookup: CDR1 LNHNV, CDR2 YYDKDF (reference sequence). Here the CDR3 DNA reads TGTGCCACCAGCAGGGGGGACATTACCTACGAGCAGTACTTC. Protein product: CATSRGDITYEQYF. Full variable domain (rest looked up from reference TRBV15 and TRBJ2-7): DAMVIQNPRYQVTQFGKPVTLSCSQTLNHNVMYWYQQKSSQAPKLLFHYYDKDFNNEADTPDNFQSRRPNTSFCFLDIRSPGLGDTAMYLCATSRGDITYEQYFGPGTRLTVT.

In this sample, this clone is medium-sized. The chain is built from TRBV11-3 and TRBJ1-3, with no clear D. The CDR3 runs 16 residues. With 1 base removed from V and 1 base from J, the gap between germline ends came to 11 bases. In germline, CDR1 is SGHNT, CDR2 YENEEA. The CDR3 nucleotides are TGTGCCAGCAGCTTAGTCTATTCTGGATCTGGAAACACCATATATTTT. This translates into CASSLVYSGSGNTIYF.

V gene TRBV5-4 combines with J gene TRBJ1-5, with D maybe TRBD1 (6 bases). Deletions cut 4 bases from V and 0 bases from J, with 17 bases between. CDR3 length: 17 residues. Germline CDR1 is SGHNT and CDR2 is YYREEE (reference sequence). CDR3 protein: CASSPAPGHNSNQPQHF. The CDR3 nucleotides read TGTGCCAGCAGCCCCGCTCCGGGACATAATAGCAATCAGCCCCAGCATTTT.

This clone occurred a few times. This sequence joins TRBV18 and TRBJ1-1; 10 bases fit TRBD1. The CDR3 has 20 residues. The trim removed 2 bases at V and 0 bases at J, leaving 15 bases unmatched. Germline V lookup: CDR1 KGHSH, CDR2 LQKENI. The CDR3 nucleotides read TGTGCCAGCTCACCAGAGGTGTTCGGGGACAGGGGATTGATGAACACTGAAGCTTTCTTT. This gives the protein CASSPEVFGDRGLMNTEAFF.

V usage is TRBV6-1 and J usage is TRBJ1-6; maybe TRBD1 (6 bases). The CDR3 extends over 14 amino acids. V was clipped by 8 bases and J by 7 bases, with 15 bases between them. Germline CDR1 reads MNHNS; CDR2 reads SASEGT. The CDR3 protein is CASRWATGNSPLHF. Written as DNA, the CDR3 is TGTGCCAGCCGCTGGGCGACAGGAAATTCACCCCTCCACTTT.

About this clone: A read error may account for a junction end that differs from germline. The chain recombines TRBV7-2 with TRBJ2-5, with D perhaps matching TRBD1 (6 bases). The CDR3 is 14 amino acids. From germline, CDR1 is SGHTA and CDR2 FQGNSA. CDR3 coding DNA: TGTGCCAGCACCTTACAGGGACCCCAAGAGACCCAGTACTTC. Translated, it gives CASTLQGPQETQYF.